This T cell receptor (beta chain) appears in the sequencing data of a study of blood T cell repertoires in COVID-19. Germline V gene data show CDR1 as SGHNT and CDR2 as YENEEA. CDR3 size: 13 residues. The germline V and J ends were trimmed by 1 base and 6 bases, with 7 bases remaining between them. Produced via immunoSEQ multiplex PCR; TCRdb's table is partial and in-frame only. The sample lists some 200,000 clones, around 85% occurring once. This clone came up a few times. The sample consisted of peripheral blood. The sequence came from a woman between 55 and 75 years old with acute or convalescent COVID-19. V is TRBV11-3 and J is TRBJ1-3; no clear D. The CDR3 bases are TGTGCCAGCAGCTTAGGTGGAGAAAACACCATATATTTT. Protein: CASSLGGENTIYF.